The 26 T cell receptor beta chains presented below share a single source sample, sequenced in a study of CD8 T cells in Susac syndrome. Reverse transcription of roughly 0.45 to 1 ug RNA used random hexamers. TCRdb reanalysed the immunoSEQ multiplex PCR reads using MiXCR and keeps one entry per CDR3 protein. The sample holds about 400,000 distinct CDR3 sequences, about 85% seen once. The sequencing sample was made of CD8+ T cells from PBMCs. The receptors were gathered from a human donor with multiple sclerosis.

CDR3 nucleotides: TGTGCCAGCAGCCGCCCACTAGCGGGAACGGACAATGAGCAGTTCTTC. As protein: CASSRPLAGTDNEQFF. The V and J genes are TRBV3-1 and TRBJ2-1; 10 bases match TRBD2. The J segment lost 5 bases and the V segment lost 4 bases, leaving 8 bases of the junction unmatched. The V gene's germline CDR1 is LGHDT and CDR2 YNNKEL (reference sequence). The CDR3 extends over 16 amino acids.

As to this clonotype: A single base separates this from a much larger clone, so it may be a read error. This chain joins TRBV11-2 and TRBJ1-5; D not certain. V lost 1 base to trimming and J lost 4 bases, with 5 bases between them. Germline V lookup: CDR1 SGHAT, CDR2 FQNNGV. The CDR3 loop spans 13 amino acids. This chain's CDR3 is CASSLAVNQPQHF. DNA for the CDR3: TGTGCCAGCAGCTTAGCGGTAAATCAGCCCCAGCATTTT.

The chain carries TRBV27 and TRBJ1-6; a possible D gene is TRBD1 (6 bases). CDR1 is MNHEY and CDR2 is SMNVEV in the germline V gene (reference sequence). V lost 5 bases, J lost 10 bases, and 15 bases lay in between. The CDR3 contains 14 residues. DNA of the CDR3: TGTGCCAGCAGTCTTTTGGGGGGCGGGTCACCCCTCCACTTT. Amino acid sequence: CASSLLGGGSPLHF.

This clonotype was observed once. The V call is TRBV5-6, the J call TRBJ1-1; no firm D call. The CDR3 spans 13 residues. CDR1 and CDR2 (germline): SGHDT, YYEEEE. Between the trimmed V and J ends, which lost 1 base and 4 bases, there was a span of 8 bases. The CDR3 nucleotides are TGTGCCAGCAGCTTGCCGGCGGCCACTGAAGCTTTCTTT. As protein: CASSLPAATEAFF.

This rearrangement joins TRBV11-2 to TRBJ1-2; D is perhaps TRBD1 (5 bases). Germline V CDR1 and CDR2: SGHAT, FQNNGV. The CDR3 sequence is 11 residues long. V gave up 4 bases and J gave up 8 bases, with 8 bases separating them. CDR3 in DNA: TGTGCCAGCAGCTCAGGGTGGGGCTACACCTTC. Its translation is CASSSGWGYTF. Filled out from reference TRBV11-2 and TRBJ1-2, the complete variable domain reads EAGVAQSPRYKIIEKRQSVAFWCNPISGHATLYWYQQILGQGPKLLIQFQNNGVVDDSQLPKDRFSAERLKGVDSTLKIQPAKLEDSAVYLCASSSGWGYTFGSGTRLTVV.

The chain couples TRBV30 to TRBJ1-2, with D possibly TRBD1 on 5 matching bases. The CDR3 is 12 residues long. Germline values: CDR1 GTSNPN, CDR2 SVGIG (reference sequence). V was clipped by 8 bases and J by 4 bases, with 14 bases between them. In nucleotides, the CDR3 is TGTGCCCAAAATTGGGGGTTCTATGGCTACACCTTC. Translation gives CAQNWGFYGYTF.

The genes are TRBV4-1 and TRBJ1-1; TRBD1 might be the D (5 bases). The V end lost 2 bases, the J end lost 2 bases, and 9 bases lay between the germline ends. The CDR3 runs to 14 residues. Germline lookup yields CDR1 MGHRA and CDR2 YSYEKL. The CDR3 here is CASSQRGANTEAFF. The DNA for the CDR3 is TGCGCCAGCAGCCAACGAGGGGCCAACACTGAAGCTTTCTTT.

The genes are TRBV27 and TRBJ2-1, with D tentatively TRBD2 (5 bases). CDR1 is MNHEY, CDR2 SMNVEV, per germline (reference sequence). Trimming removed 3 bases from V and 1 base from J, with 10 bases in between. The CDR3 spans 15 residues. The CDR3 bases are TGTGCCAGCAGTTTGTCGGGCGGGTCCTACAATGAGCAGTTCTTC. As protein: CASSLSGGSYNEQFF.

The genes are TRBV12-3 or TRBV12-4 and TRBJ2-3; possible D gene TRBD1, 6 bases. CDR3 length: 15 residues. With 5 bases removed from V and 3 bases from J, the gap between germline ends came to 15 bases. The CDR3 here is CASSPTGTITDTQYF. CDR3 DNA: TGTGCCAGCAGTCCTACAGGGACAATAACAGATACGCAGTATTTT.

This clonotype appeared once. The rearrangement links TRBV6-6 to TRBJ2-2; tentative D call: TRBD1 (5 bases). Germline CDR1 reads MNHNY; CDR2 reads SVGAGI (reference sequence). The CDR3 is 16 residues long. The V end was cut by 6 bases, the J end by 4 bases, with 18 bases between. The chain's CDR3 is CASRQTVDLSTGELFF. CDR3 nucleotide sequence: TGTGCCAGCAGGCAGACAGTGGATCTTAGCACCGGGGAGCTGTTTTTT.

The chain joins TRBV15 to TRBJ2-5; the D call may be TRBD1 or TRBD2 (5 bases each). Germline CDR1 reads LNHNV; CDR2 reads YYDKDF (reference sequence). The CDR3 sequence is 14 residues long. With 5 bases removed from V and 6 bases from J, the gap between germline ends came to 16 bases. The CDR3 nucleotides are TGTGCCACCAGCGGGACCGGACTTTTGAAGACCCAGTACTTC. Amino acid sequence: CATSGTGLLKTQYF.

The sample holds one count of this clonotype. The chain combines TRBV27 with TRBJ2-5, with a possible D match to TRBD1 (5 bases). This CDR3 contains 14 residues. The germline CDR1 and CDR2 sequences are MNHEY and SMNVEV (reference sequence). With 1 base removed from V and 5 bases from J, the gap between germline ends came to 11 bases. In DNA, the CDR3 is TGTGCCAGCAGTTTATTTGGGGCTGCGGAGACCCAGTACTTC. Its translation is CASSLFGAAETQYF.

The chain uses TRBV25-1 and TRBJ2-7; D not certain. The V end lost 1 base, the J end lost 3 bases, and 13 bases lay between the germline ends. The CDR3 consists of 15 residues. Germline CDR1 reads MGHDK; CDR2 reads SYGVNS. The CDR3 loop reads CASSESSDLFYEQYF. CDR3 in DNA: TGTGCCAGCAGTGAATCGTCAGACCTTTTCTACGAGCAGTACTTC.

A single count supports this clonotype. The J gene is TRBJ1-2, the V gene TRBV13; TRBD1 is a possible D gene (6 bases). Trimming pared 0 bases from V and 5 bases from J, leaving 16 bases between. The germline V gene has CDR1 PRHDT and CDR2 FYEKMQ (reference sequence). This CDR3 has 16 amino acids. The CDR3 reads CASSLGEQGIGYGYTF. CDR3 coding DNA: TGTGCCAGCAGCTTAGGAGAACAGGGTATAGGGTATGGCTACACCTTC.

This clonotype has just a few counts. The chain is built from TRBV7-6 and TRBJ2-2; D possibly corresponds to TRBD1 (5 bases). Germline loops: CDR1 SGHVS, CDR2 FNYEAQ. The CDR3 spans 13 residues. V was shortened by 5 bases and J by 8 bases, with 12 bases between the two germline ends. The CDR3 sequence: CASSQQGSGELFF. In DNA form, the CDR3 reads TGTGCCAGCAGCCAGCAGGGTTCTGGGGAGCTGTTTTTT.

The rearrangement links TRBV13 to TRBJ2-4; 9 nucleotides align to TRBD2. The CDR3 contains 17 residues. V dropped 7 bases and J dropped 0; count of bases not matched to a gene: 10. Per the germline V gene, CDR1 is PRHDT and CDR2 is FYEKMQ (reference sequence). The CDR3 sequence: CASNSGGAGLAKNIQYF. In DNA, the CDR3 is TGTGCCAGCAATAGCGGGGGCGCGGGACTAGCCAAAAACATTCAGTACTTC.

The rearrangement links TRBV6-1 to TRBJ1-2; 10 bases align to TRBD1. Germline V gene data show CDR1 as MNHNS and CDR2 as SASEGT. Losses at the gene ends were 5 bases for V and 4 bases for J; bases not matched to a gene: 10. The CDR3 runs 16 residues. The CDR3 protein is CASSKGQGSLSYGYTF. As DNA, the CDR3 is TGTGCCAGCAGTAAGGGACAGGGGTCCCTATCCTATGGCTACACCTTC.

This clonotype was counted a single time. The chain uses TRBV7-6 and TRBJ2-2; TRBD2 matches at 9 bases. Looked up from germline, CDR1 is SGHVS and CDR2 is FNYEAQ. This CDR3 is 19 amino acids long. With 1 base clipped from V and 2 bases from J, the junction kept 11 bases outside the gene matches. Here the CDR3 reads CASSLEELERGDNTGELFF. CDR3 in DNA: TGTGCCAGCAGCTTAGAGGAACTCGAGCGGGGGGACAACACCGGGGAGCTGTTTTTT.

This clonotype was seen only a few times. The chain couples TRBV10-3 to TRBJ2-3; D not certain. Germline lookup yields CDR1 ENHRY and CDR2 SYGVKD. The CDR3 extends over 13 amino acids. The ends were cut back, 3 bases at V and 2 bases at J, with 6 bases in the middle. Written as DNA, the CDR3 is TGTGCCATCAGTGACGTCGACACAGATACGCAGTATTTT. Residues: CAISDVDTDTQYF.

This rearrangement joins TRBV6-5 to TRBJ2-7; D unclear. Per the germline V gene, CDR1 is MNHEY and CDR2 is SVGAGI. The CDR3 is 16 residues long. Trimming stripped 2 bases from V and 0 bases from J, with 14 bases between. The CDR3 bases are TGTGCCAGCAGTTACCTTGGGGTCTCCTTCTCCTACGAGCAGTACTTC. This sequence encodes CASSYLGVSFSYEQYF.

The V and J genes are TRBV4-1 and TRBJ2-2, with 8 bases that match TRBD1. J gave up 5 bases and V 1 base, and 3 bases lay outside the gene matches. In germline, CDR1 is MGHRA, CDR2 YSYEKL. CDR3 length: 15 residues. CDR3 coding DNA: TGCGCCAGCAGCCAAGTAGGACAGGGAACCGGGGAGCTGTTTTTT. It is translated as CASSQVGQGTGELFF.

The chain uses TRBV6-4 and TRBJ2-6; tentatively, D is TRBD2 (5 bases). Germline V gene data show CDR1 as MRHNA and CDR2 as SNTAGT. This CDR3 comprises 18 residues. Trimming removed 4 bases from V and 0 bases from J, with 16 bases in between. In DNA form, the CDR3 reads TGTGCCAGCAGTGGGGCTCTCGGAGGCCCCTCTGGGGCCAACGTCCTGACTTTC. Translating it yields CASSGALGGPSGANVLTF.

The V and J genes are TRBV6-5 and TRBJ2-7; possible D gene TRBD1, 5 bases. Trimming pared 0 bases from V and 0 bases from J, leaving 12 bases between. The V gene's germline CDR1 is MNHEY and CDR2 SVGAGI. This CDR3 spans 16 amino acids. CDR3 in DNA: TGTGCCAGCAGTTACTCGGCACAGGCTAGCTCCTACGAGCAGTACTTC. Its protein is CASSYSAQASSYEQYF.

The CDR3 sequence is CASSDPGTAPYEQYF. For the CDR3, the DNA is TGCGCCAGCAGTGACCCCGGGACAGCGCCCTACGAGCAGTACTTC. The rearrangement joins TRBV10-2 to TRBJ2-7, with 7 bases lining up with TRBD1. The CDR3 extends over 15 amino acids. CDR1 and CDR2 from the germline V gene are WSHSY and SAAADI. Losses at the gene ends were 3 bases for V and 2 bases for J; bases not matched to a gene: 7.

The genes are TRBV30 and TRBJ2-1; weak D call: TRBD1 (7 bases). This CDR3 contains 14 residues. Trimming left V 3 bases short and J 8 bases short, with 17 bases between. Germline V gene lookup returns CDR1 GTSNPN and CDR2 SVGIG (reference sequence). The CDR3 DNA reads as TGTGCCTGGAGGGACGCGGGACAGCTGTATGAGCAGTTCTTC. Protein: CAWRDAGQLYEQFF.

This chain uses TRBV4-1 with TRBJ2-3; D ambiguous. The germline V gene encodes CDR1 MGHRA and CDR2 YSYEKL. Trimming stripped 1 base from V and 1 base from J, with 6 bases between. CDR3 size: 14 residues. CDR3 nucleotides: TGCGCCAGCAGCCAAGTTATCCGCACAGATACGCAGTATTTT. This codes for CASSQVIRTDTQYF.